This T cell receptor (beta chain) stems from a study of T-cell reconstitution after alpha-beta-depleted transplantation in children. V was shortened by 3 bases and J by 1 base, with 11 bases between the two germline ends. The germline V gene has CDR1 SQVTM and CDR2 ANQGSEA. The CDR3 length is 14 residues. Unique molecular identifiers were incorporated when the TCRbeta library was constructed. TCRdb redid the calling of the PCR reads with MiXCR, one entry per CDR3 protein. This repertoire shows more than 25,000 distinct CDR3 sequences, 6.3% found once; its top ten account for 7%. This clonotype appeared many times. Its antigen remains unidentified. Study findings and constraints: Expanded clones from the graft, numbering several hundred, reportedly supplied alpha-beta T cells about two months after transplant. At one year after transplant, newly produced T cells mostly accounted for T-cell counts and diversity.

The TCR originated in a male patient between 10 and 17 years old who had a stem cell transplant for acute myeloid leukemia, so the T cells may come from the graft donor. The chain uses TRBV29-1 and TRBJ2-3, with a tentative D call TRBD2 (7 bases). This sample comprised PBMCs, mostly from graft donor cells, obtained 180 days after TCRalphabeta/CD19-depleted stem cell transplant. The DNA of the CDR3 is TGCAGCGTTGATGGGGAGGGGGGCACAGATACGCAGTATTTT. Translated, it gives CSVDGEGGTDTQYF.